This record looks at one T cell receptor (beta chain) sequence and its context. These data originate in a study of blood T cell repertoires in COVID-19. Study background: Collection of acute and convalescent COVID-19 samples took place in the United States, Italy and Spain.

Authors' analysis steps: Estimates of nucleated cell counts were drawn from the amplification of reference gene primers. Generated by immunoSEQ multiplex PCR, the TCRdb table keeps only in-frame clones and is missing some. The D gene and trimming were derived from the DNA, and the V and J assignments and clone size from that table. The sample records 250,000 to 350,000 clones, around 89% being singletons. Trimming removed 3 bases at V and 0 bases at J, with 20 bases between. The CDR3 is 18 residues long. Germline CDR1 reads SGDLS; CDR2 reads YYNGEE. Participants spanned ages about 18 to 89 years and resided in about 24 US areas. Clinical history reported by participants formed the basis on which cohorts were assigned.

The material sequenced was PBMCs or T cells enriched from blood (not recorded which). This receptor was identified in a woman between 18 and 30 years old with acute COVID-19. V gene TRBV9 combines with J gene TRBJ2-3; tentatively, D is TRBD1 (5 bases). The CDR3 sequence is CASSETPPGLGSTDTQYF. Here the CDR3 DNA reads TGTGCCAGCAGCGAGACGCCCCCAGGGCTGGGTAGCACAGATACGCAGTATTTT.